The 7 T cell receptor beta chains below were found in one sample sequenced in a study of CD8 T cells in ankylosing spondylitis. A single record per CDR3 protein comes from TCRdb applying MiXCR to the 5' RACE reads. The table includes about 64,000 distinct CDR3 sequences, about 6.2% detected once. Sample: synovial fluid, either unsorted or a sorted T cell fraction (not recorded which). The origin of the receptors is a male donor with ankylosing spondylitis.

This chain joins TRBV11-2 and TRBJ1-3; D not certain. This CDR3 has 14 residues. Germline CDR1 is SGHAT and CDR2 is FQNNGV. Trimming left V 5 bases short and J 4 bases short, with 12 bases between. The CDR3 loop is CASSTTRGGNTIYF. The DNA of the CDR3 is TGTGCCAGCAGCACGACCCGAGGAGGAAACACCATATATTTT.

This clonotype was seen many times. The chain links TRBV29-1 to TRBJ2-5; the D call may be TRBD1 or TRBD2 (5 bases each). CDR1 and CDR2 from the germline V gene are SQVTM and ANQGSEA. CDR3 length: 12 amino acids. V lost 4 bases and J 5 bases, leaving 11 bases between the germline ends. This chain's CDR3 is CSVGAGTETQYF. The CDR3 DNA is TGCAGCGTTGGGGCAGGGACGGAGACCCAGTACTTC.

A remark on this clonotype: Just one base apart from a much larger clone, this may be a read error. The J gene is TRBJ2-1, the V gene TRBV11-3; D remains ambiguous. Trimming took off 0 bases at V and 9 bases at J, with 9 bases between the two ends. The germline V gene has CDR1 SGHNT and CDR2 YENEEA. CDR3 size: 13 residues. The CDR3 region has the DNA TGTGCCAGCAGCTTAGAGTTGGCCATTGAGCAGTTCTTC. Its protein is CASSLELAIEQFF.

This clonotype occurred many times. V gene TRBV20-1 combines with J gene TRBJ1-1; weak D call: TRBD1 (5 bases). CDR3 size: 13 residues. Germline V gene data show CDR1 as DFQATT and CDR2 as SNEGSKA (reference sequence). The V and J ends lost 5 bases and 4 bases respectively, with 14 bases between them. The CDR3 DNA reads TGCAGTGCTGCCATTAGAAGGGGCACTGAAGCTTTCTTT. Translated, it gives CSAAIRRGTEAFF.

This clonotype was counted many times. V gene TRBV5-1 combines with J gene TRBJ2-3, with 13 bases matching TRBD2. Unmatched junction bases numbered 7, after V lost 3 bases and J lost 6 bases. The CDR3 has 16 residues. CDR1 is SGHRS and CDR2 is YFSETQ in the germline V gene. The CDR3 coding sequence is TGCGCCAGCAGCTCAGGACTAGCGGGAGTAATGGATACGCAGTATTTT. This sequence encodes CASSSGLAGVMDTQYF.

The rearrangement joins TRBV5-1 to TRBJ1-4; D is ambiguous. Trimming pared 4 bases from V and 8 bases from J, leaving 18 bases between. Looked up from germline, CDR1 is SGHRS and CDR2 is YFSETQ. The CDR3 sequence is 15 residues long. The CDR3 reads CASSPAPLLAEKLFF. CDR3 sequence (DNA): TGCGCCAGCAGCCCGGCCCCCTTACTCGCCGAAAAACTGTTTTTT.

V usage is TRBV7-2 and J usage is TRBJ2-5; possibly TRBD1 for D (5 bases). This CDR3 is built from 17 residues. Germline-derived CDR1 and CDR2 are SGHTA and FQGNSA. Trimming cost V 1 base and J 0 bases, with 15 bases left between them. The CDR3 DNA reads TGTGCCAGCAGCTTAGTAGGACGCAGGGCCCACCAAGAGACCCAGTACTTC. Amino acids: CASSLVGRRAHQETQYF.